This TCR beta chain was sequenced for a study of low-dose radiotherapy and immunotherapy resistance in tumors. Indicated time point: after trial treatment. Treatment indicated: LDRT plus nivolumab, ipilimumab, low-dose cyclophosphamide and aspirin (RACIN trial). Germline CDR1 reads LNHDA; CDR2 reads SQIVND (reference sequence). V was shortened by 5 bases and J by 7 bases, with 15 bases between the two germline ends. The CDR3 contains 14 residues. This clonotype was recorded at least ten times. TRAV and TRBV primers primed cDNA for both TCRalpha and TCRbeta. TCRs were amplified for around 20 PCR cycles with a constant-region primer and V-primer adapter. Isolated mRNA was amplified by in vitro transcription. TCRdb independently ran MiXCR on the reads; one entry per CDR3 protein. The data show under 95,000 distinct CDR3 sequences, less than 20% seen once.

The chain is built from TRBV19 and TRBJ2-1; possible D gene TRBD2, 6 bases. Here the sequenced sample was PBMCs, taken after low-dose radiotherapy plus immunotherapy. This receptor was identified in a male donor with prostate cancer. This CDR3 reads CASSRPTGRNEQFF. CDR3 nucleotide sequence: TGTGCCAGTAGTCGGCCAACGGGGAGGAATGAGCAGTTCTTC.